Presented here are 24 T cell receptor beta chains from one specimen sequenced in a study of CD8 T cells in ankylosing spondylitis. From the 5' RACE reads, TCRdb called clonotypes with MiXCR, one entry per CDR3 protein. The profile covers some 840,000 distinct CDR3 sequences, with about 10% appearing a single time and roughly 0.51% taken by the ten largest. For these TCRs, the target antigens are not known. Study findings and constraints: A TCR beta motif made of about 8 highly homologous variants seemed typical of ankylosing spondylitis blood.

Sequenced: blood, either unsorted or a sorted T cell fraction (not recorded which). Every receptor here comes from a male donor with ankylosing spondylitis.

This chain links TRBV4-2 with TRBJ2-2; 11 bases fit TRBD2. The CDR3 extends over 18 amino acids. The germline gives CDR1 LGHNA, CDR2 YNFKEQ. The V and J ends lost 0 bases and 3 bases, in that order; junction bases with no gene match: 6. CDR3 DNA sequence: TGTGCCAGCAGCCAAGATACTAGCGGGGGCGGGGACACCGGGGAGCTGTTTTTT. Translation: CASSQDTSGGGDTGELFF.

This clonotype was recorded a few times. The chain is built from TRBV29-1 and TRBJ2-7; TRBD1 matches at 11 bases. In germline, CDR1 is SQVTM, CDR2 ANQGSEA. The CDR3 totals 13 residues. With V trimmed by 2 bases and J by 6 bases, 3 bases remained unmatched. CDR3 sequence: CSVELDRGLEQYF. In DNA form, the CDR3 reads TGCAGCGTTGAATTGGACAGGGGGCTCGAGCAGTACTTC.

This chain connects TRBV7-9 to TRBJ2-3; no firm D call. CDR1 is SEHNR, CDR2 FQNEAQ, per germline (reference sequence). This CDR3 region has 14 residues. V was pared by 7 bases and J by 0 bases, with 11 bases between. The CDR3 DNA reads TGTGCCAGCACCATCCAGGCTAGCACAGATACGCAGTATTTT. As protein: CASTIQASTDTQYF.

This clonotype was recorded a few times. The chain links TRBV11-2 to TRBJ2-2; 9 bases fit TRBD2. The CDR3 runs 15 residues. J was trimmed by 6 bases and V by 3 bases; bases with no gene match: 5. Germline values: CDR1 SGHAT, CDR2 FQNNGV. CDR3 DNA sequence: TGTGCCAGCAGCTTGGGACTAGCTGTTTCCGGGGAGCTGTTTTTT. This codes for CASSLGLAVSGELFF.

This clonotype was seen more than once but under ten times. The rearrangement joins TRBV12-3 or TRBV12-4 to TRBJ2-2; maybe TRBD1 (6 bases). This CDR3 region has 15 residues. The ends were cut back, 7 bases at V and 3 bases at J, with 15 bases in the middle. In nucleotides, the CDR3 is TGTGCCAGCACCACGACAGGAGACTACACCGGGGAGCTGTTTTTT. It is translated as CASTTTGDYTGELFF.

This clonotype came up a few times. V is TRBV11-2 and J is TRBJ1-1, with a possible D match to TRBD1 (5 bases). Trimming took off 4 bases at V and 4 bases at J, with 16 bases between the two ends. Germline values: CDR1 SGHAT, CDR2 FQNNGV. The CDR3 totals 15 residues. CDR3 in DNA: TGTGCCAGCAGCTGGAGGACGGGGGGTGGCACTGAAGCTTTCTTT. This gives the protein CASSWRTGGGTEAFF.

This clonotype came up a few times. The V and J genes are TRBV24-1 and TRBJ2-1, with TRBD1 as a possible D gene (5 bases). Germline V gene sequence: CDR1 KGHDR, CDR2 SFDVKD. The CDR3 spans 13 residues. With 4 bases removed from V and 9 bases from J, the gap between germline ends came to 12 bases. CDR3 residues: CATSDPFRGEQFF. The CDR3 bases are TGTGCCACCAGTGACCCCTTTAGGGGTGAGCAGTTCTTC.

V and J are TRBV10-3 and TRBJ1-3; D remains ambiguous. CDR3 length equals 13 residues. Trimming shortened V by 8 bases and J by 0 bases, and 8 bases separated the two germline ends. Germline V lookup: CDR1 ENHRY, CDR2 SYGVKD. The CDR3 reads CAIPSNSGNTIYF. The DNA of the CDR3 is TGTGCCATCCCCAGCAACTCTGGAAACACCATATATTTT.

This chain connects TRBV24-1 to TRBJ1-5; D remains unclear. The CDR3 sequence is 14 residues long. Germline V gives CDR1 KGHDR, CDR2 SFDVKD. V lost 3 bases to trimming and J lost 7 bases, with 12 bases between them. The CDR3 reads CATSDLGRGQPQHF. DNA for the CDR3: TGTGCCACCAGTGATCTGGGGAGAGGACAGCCCCAGCATTTT.

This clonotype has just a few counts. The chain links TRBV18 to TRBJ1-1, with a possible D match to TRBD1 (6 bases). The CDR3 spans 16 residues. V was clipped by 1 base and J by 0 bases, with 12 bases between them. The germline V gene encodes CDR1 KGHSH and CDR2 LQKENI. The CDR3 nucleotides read TGTGCCAGCTCACCACGGGGGCAAGGGATGAACACTGAAGCTTTCTTT. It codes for CASSPRGQGMNTEAFF.

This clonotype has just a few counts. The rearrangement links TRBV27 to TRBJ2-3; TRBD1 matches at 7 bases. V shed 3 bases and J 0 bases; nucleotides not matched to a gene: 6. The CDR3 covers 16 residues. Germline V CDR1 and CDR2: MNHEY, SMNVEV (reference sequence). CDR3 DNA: TGTGCCAGCAGTTTGACAGGGATTAGGAGCACAGATACGCAGTATTTT. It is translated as CASSLTGIRSTDTQYF.

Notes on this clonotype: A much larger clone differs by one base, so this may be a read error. DNA for the CDR3: TGCAGCGTTGTTTCCCTGGGGACCAAAAACATTCAGTGCTTC. It specifies CSVVSLGTKNIQCF. This sequence joins TRBV29-1 and TRBJ2-4; D possibly matches TRBD1 or TRBD2 (5 bases each). The germline gives CDR1 SQVTM, CDR2 ANQGSEA. This CDR3 region has 14 residues.

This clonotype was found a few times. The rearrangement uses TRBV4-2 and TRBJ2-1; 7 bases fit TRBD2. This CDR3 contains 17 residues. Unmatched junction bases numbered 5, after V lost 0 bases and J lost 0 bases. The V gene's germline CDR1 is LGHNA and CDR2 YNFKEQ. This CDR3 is CASSQDGRGSSYNEQFF. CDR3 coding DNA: TGTGCCAGCAGCCAAGATGGGCGGGGGAGCTCCTACAATGAGCAGTTCTTC.

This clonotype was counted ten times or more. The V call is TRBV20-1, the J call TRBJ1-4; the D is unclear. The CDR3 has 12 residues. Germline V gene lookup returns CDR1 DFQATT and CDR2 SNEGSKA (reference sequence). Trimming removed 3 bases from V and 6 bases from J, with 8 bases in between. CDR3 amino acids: CSARHRDEKLFF. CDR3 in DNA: TGCAGTGCTAGGCACCGGGATGAAAAACTGTTTTTT.

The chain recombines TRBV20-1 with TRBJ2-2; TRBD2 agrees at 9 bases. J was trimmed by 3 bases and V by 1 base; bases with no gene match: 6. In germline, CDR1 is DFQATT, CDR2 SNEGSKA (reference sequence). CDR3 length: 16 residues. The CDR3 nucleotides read TGCAGTGCTAGAGCTACTAGCGGGTATTACACCGGGGAGCTGTTTTTT. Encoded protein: CSARATSGYYTGELFF.

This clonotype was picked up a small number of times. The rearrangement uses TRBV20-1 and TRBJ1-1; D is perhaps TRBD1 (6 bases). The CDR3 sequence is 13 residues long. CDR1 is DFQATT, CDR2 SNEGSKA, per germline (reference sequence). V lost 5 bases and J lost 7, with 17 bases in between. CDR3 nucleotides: TGCAGTGCTTTCGGACAGCCTGAATTTGAAGCTTTCTTT. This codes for CSAFGQPEFEAFF.

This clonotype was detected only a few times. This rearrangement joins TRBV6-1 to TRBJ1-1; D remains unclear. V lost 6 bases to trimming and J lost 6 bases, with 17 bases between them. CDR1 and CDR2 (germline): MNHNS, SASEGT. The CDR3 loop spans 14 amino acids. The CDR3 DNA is TGTGCCAGCAGCCCTACGCGGGCGAGCGCTGAAGCTTTCTTT. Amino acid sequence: CASSPTRASAEAFF.

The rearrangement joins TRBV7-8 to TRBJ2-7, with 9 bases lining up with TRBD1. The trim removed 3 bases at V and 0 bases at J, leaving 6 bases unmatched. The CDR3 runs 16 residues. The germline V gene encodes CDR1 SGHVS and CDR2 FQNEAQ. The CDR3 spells CASSFRDRVISYEQYF. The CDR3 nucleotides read TGTGCCAGCAGCTTCCGGGACAGGGTAATCTCCTACGAGCAGTACTTC.

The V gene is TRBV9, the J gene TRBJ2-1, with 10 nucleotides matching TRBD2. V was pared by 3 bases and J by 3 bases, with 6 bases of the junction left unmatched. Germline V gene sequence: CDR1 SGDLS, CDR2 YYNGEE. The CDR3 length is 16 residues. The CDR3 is CASSAGLAVDYNEQFF. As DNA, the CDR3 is TGTGCCAGCAGCGCCGGACTAGCGGTTGACTACAATGAGCAGTTCTTC.

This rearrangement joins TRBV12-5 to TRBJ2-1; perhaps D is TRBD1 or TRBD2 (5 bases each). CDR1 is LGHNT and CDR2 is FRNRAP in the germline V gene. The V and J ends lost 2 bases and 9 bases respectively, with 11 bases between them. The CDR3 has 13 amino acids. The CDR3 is CASGLIGAGEQFF. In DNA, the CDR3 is TGTGCTAGTGGTTTGATCGGGGCCGGTGAGCAGTTCTTC.

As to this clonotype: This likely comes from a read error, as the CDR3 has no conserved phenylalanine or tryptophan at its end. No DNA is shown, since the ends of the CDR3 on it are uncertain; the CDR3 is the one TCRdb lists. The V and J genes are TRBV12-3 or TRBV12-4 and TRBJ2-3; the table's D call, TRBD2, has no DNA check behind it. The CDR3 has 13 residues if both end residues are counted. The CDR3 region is CASSSAGTREWEG.

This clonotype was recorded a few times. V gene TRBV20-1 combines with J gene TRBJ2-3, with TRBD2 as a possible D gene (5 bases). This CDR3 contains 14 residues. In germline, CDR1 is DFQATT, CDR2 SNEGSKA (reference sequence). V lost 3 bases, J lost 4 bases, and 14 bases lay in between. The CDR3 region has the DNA TGCAGTGCTAGGGGCGGACTCTTTCCAGATACGCAGTATTTT. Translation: CSARGGLFPDTQYF.

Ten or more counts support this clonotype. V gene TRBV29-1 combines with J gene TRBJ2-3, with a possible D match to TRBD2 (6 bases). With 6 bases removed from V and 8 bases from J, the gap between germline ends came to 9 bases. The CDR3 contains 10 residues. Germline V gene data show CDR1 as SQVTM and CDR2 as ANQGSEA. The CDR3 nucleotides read TGCAGCGTCCAGGGAGGTACGCAGTATTTT. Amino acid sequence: CSVQGGTQYF.

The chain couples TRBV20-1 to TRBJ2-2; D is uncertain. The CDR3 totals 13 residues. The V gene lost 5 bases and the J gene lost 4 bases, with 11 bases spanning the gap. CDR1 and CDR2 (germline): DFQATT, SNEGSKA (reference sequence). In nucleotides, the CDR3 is TGCAGTGCTGTCGCTGGGGTCACCGGGGAGCTGTTTTTT. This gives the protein CSAVAGVTGELFF.